The entry that follows covers one TCR beta chain sequence. The CDR3 contains 11 residues. Looked up from germline, CDR1 is SGHTA and CDR2 is FQGNSA. V was cut by 5 bases and J by 4 bases, with 5 bases left in between. The data are from a study of cytotoxic CD8 clonotypes in ibrutinib-treated CLL. PBMCs that had been cryopreserved were the source of roughly 2 micrograms of genomic DNA for TCR beta libraries. Profiling relied on immunoSEQ multiplex PCR, and the TCRdb table lists in-frame clones only, not all of them. The table has 150,000 to 250,000 clones, 55% to 85% seen once. V and J are TRBV7-2 and TRBJ2-5; D is undetermined. The sequence derives from a human donor with chronic lymphocytic leukemia. This specimen was PBMCs, taken after 24 months of ibrutinib treatment. The DNA for the CDR3 is TGTGCCAGCAGCACGGGAGAGACCCAGTACTTC. The encoded protein is CASSTGETQYF. Full variable domain (outside the CDR3, taken from reference TRBV7-2 and TRBJ2-5): GAGVSQSPSNKVTEKGKDVELRCDPISGHTALYWYRQSLGQGLEFLIYFQGNSAPDKSGLPSDRFSAERTGGSVSTLTIQRTQQEDSAVYLCASSTGETQYFGPGTRLLVL.